A selection of T cell receptor beta chains follows, all from one sample in a study of regulatory dendritic cells for organ transplantation. Method: immunoSEQ multiplex PCR; TCRdb's copy keeps in-frame clones and lacks some. The sample records over 20,000 clones, 74% being singletons. What was sequenced was memory CD4+ T cells from blood. Source of these receptors: a human donor in good health. Each CDR3 is given with its conserved first and last residue. A D gene is named only where the DNA matches it firmly. Clone size appears in some rows only: once, few, many, or a class for an expanded clone.

CDR3 DNA | CDR3 protein | D gene | clone size | J gene | CDR3 length | V gene
TGTGCCAGCAGTGGGGGGGGCCTAATGAACACTGAAGCTTTCTTT | CASSGGGLMNTEAFF | - | once | TRBJ1-1 | 15 | TRBV2
TGTGCCAGCGTAAACCGTCTCAGGGGGCAAGAGCAGTACTTC | CASVNRLRGQEQYF | TRBD1 | - | TRBJ2-7 | 14 | TRBV5-6
TGTGCCAGCACTGCAAACAGGGTTGGTAATTCACCCCTCCACTTT | CASTANRVGNSPLHF | - | - | TRBJ1-6 | 15 | TRBV2
TGTGCCAGCAGCCTTTACAGGGTCGAGACCCAGTACTTC | CASSLYRVETQYF | - | - | TRBJ2-5 | 13 | TRBV7-8
TGTGCTAGTGGTCTTCATCAAGACAGGGGCGATCAGCCCCAGCATTTT | CASGLHQDRGDQPQHF | TRBD1 | - | TRBJ1-5 | 16 | TRBV12-5
TGTGCCAGCAGCTTAAAAGGGGTCTACGAGCAGTACTTC | CASSLKGVYEQYF | - | - | TRBJ2-7 | 13 | TRBV7-9
TGTGCCAGCAGTGAACGGCTAGCGGGGTTTGGTGAGCAGTTCTTC | CASSERLAGFGEQFF | TRBD2 | - | TRBJ2-1 | 15 | TRBV2
TGTGCCAGCAGCGGCGGATTAAACTATGGCTACACCTTC | CASSGGLNYGYTF | - | few | TRBJ1-2 | 13 | TRBV7-2
TGTGCCAGCAGCACAGGGGGCGGACTATACAATGAGCAGTTCTTC | CASSTGGGLYNEQFF | TRBD1 | - | TRBJ2-1 | 15 | TRBV11-2
TGTGCCAGCAGTCAACCCGGGACTGGCACAGATACGCAGTATTTT | CASSQPGTGTDTQYF | - | - | TRBJ2-3 | 15 | TRBV6-1
TGTGCCAGCAGCTTGGTACAAGAGACCCAGTACTTC | CASSLVQETQYF | - | - | TRBJ2-5 | 12 | TRBV5-8
TGTGCCAGCACCTTCAGGGGTGAGGGAATCCGCTCCTACAATGAGCAGTTCTTC | CASTFRGEGIRSYNEQFF | - | - | TRBJ2-1 | 18 | TRBV5-8
TGTGCCAGCAGCCATGGACAGGAGATTAATTCACCCCTCCACTTT | CASSHGQEINSPLHF | TRBD1 | - | TRBJ1-6 | 15 | TRBV7-3
TGTGCCAGCAGCTACAACAGGGGGGTGGAGACCCAGTACTTC | CASSYNRGVETQYF | TRBD1 | - | TRBJ2-5 | 14 | TRBV7-8
TGTGCCAGCAGTCTGTCATACGGCTCTGGGGCCAACGTCCTGACTTTC | CASSLSYGSGANVLTF | - | once | TRBJ2-6 | 16 | TRBV6-6
TGCAGCGTTGACAGGGAAGGCACCGGGGAGCTGTTTTTT | CSVDREGTGELFF | - | - | TRBJ2-2 | 13 | TRBV29-1
TGTGCCAGCAGCTCCTTCCCTCGGGACAGGGACTACAATGAGCAGTTCTTC | CASSSFPRDRDYNEQFF | TRBD1 | - | TRBJ2-1 | 17 | TRBV11-2
TGTGCCAGCAGCCCGACAGGGATCACTGAAGCTTTCTTT | CASSPTGITEAFF | TRBD1 | - | TRBJ1-1 | 13 | TRBV11-2
TGTGCCAGCAGCTTGGGGGCGGGGGACCTGATCACTGAAGCTTTCTTT | CASSLGAGDLITEAFF | - | once | TRBJ1-1 | 16 | TRBV5-5
TGCGCCAGCAGCCAAGATCTGACTTATTACTACGAGCAGTACTTC | CASSQDLTYYYEQYF | - | - | TRBJ2-7 | 15 | TRBV4-1
TGTGCCAGCACCCAAGACAGGGCCAACTATGGCTACACCTTC | CASTQDRANYGYTF | TRBD1 | once | TRBJ1-2 | 14 | TRBV6-6
TGCGCCAGCAGCCAAAGCATAGCGGGGGGGATTTACAATGAGCAGTTCTTC | CASSQSIAGGIYNEQFF | TRBD2 | - | TRBJ2-1 | 17 | TRBV5-1
TGTGCCAGCAGCTTCGGTCTAGCGGGGGCTAGCACAGATACGCAGTATTTT | CASSFGLAGASTDTQYF | TRBD2 | - | TRBJ2-3 | 17 | TRBV5-4
TGCGCCAGCAGACAGGGTCACACTGAAGCTTTCTTT | CASRQGHTEAFF | - | - | TRBJ1-1 | 12 | TRBV5-1
TGCGCCAGCACCCTGACGGGGAACATTCAAGAGACCCAGTACTTC | CASTLTGNIQETQYF | - | few | TRBJ2-5 | 15 | TRBV5-1
TGTGCCAGCAATCCTAGCGGGGGGGTGAGGACCGGGGAGCTGTTTTTT | CASNPSGGVRTGELFF | TRBD2 | - | TRBJ2-2 | 16 | TRBV2
TGTGCCAGCAGCAATAGAGGCAATCAGCCCCAGCATTTT | CASSNRGNQPQHF | - | few | TRBJ1-5 | 13 | TRBV27
TGTGCCAGTAGTCCGGACAGATATACTCGTTCTAGCACAGATACGCAGTATTTT | CASSPDRYTRSSTDTQYF | - | - | TRBJ2-3 | 18 | TRBV19
TGCGCCAGCAGCCCGGGGGGGGAGGAGACCCAGTACTTC | CASSPGGEETQYF | TRBD2 | - | TRBJ2-5 | 13 | TRBV5-1
TGCGCCAGCAGCGTAAGGACAGGGGAGGGATCACCCCTCCACTTT | CASSVRTGEGSPLHF | TRBD1 | - | TRBJ1-6 | 15 | TRBV5-1
TGTGCCAGCAGCCGCGGGACTCCCGGACAAGAGACCCAGTACTTC | CASSRGTPGQETQYF | - | - | TRBJ2-5 | 15 | TRBV7-9
TGCGCCAGCAGCTTTGGAGGCCCTTATAGCAATCAGCCCCAGCATTTT | CASSFGGPYSNQPQHF | - | few | TRBJ1-5 | 16 | TRBV5-1
TGTGCCAGCAGCTCAGGACTGCCACAAGAGACCCAGTACTTC | CASSSGLPQETQYF | - | - | TRBJ2-5 | 14 | TRBV5-4
TGTGCCAGCAGCTATACAGGGTTACCCAATCAGCCCCAGCATTTT | CASSYTGLPNQPQHF | - | - | TRBJ1-5 | 15 | TRBV5-6
TGTGCCAGCAGCTTGGAAAACAGGGTCGAGACCGGGGAGCTGTTTTTT | CASSLENRVETGELFF | - | - | TRBJ2-2 | 16 | TRBV5-6
TGTGCCAGCTCCCCCGGGGGGCGCACCGGGGAGCTGTTTTTT | CASSPGGRTGELFF | - | - | TRBJ2-2 | 14 | TRBV18
TGCAGCGCCCCGAGGATAGCGGGGTTAACAGATACGCAGTATTTT | CSAPRIAGLTDTQYF | TRBD2 | - | TRBJ2-3 | 15 | TRBV29-1
TGTGCCAGCAGTTATTTCAGGGGTTATAATTCACCCCTCCACTTT | CASSYFRGYNSPLHF | - | once | TRBJ1-6 | 15 | TRBV6-5
TGTGCCAGCAGCCCCCATACTAGCGGGGTCACAGATACGCAGTATTTT | CASSPHTSGVTDTQYF | TRBD2 | - | TRBJ2-3 | 16 | TRBV7-2
TGTGCCAGCAGCTTGTGGACCTCGCGGGACACTGAAGCTTTCTTT | CASSLWTSRDTEAFF | - | - | TRBJ1-1 | 15 | TRBV5-5
TGTGCCACCCTAGGCGGGACAGCGAATTCACCCCTCCACTTT | CATLGGTANSPLHF | TRBD1 | - | TRBJ1-6 | 14 | TRBV6-1